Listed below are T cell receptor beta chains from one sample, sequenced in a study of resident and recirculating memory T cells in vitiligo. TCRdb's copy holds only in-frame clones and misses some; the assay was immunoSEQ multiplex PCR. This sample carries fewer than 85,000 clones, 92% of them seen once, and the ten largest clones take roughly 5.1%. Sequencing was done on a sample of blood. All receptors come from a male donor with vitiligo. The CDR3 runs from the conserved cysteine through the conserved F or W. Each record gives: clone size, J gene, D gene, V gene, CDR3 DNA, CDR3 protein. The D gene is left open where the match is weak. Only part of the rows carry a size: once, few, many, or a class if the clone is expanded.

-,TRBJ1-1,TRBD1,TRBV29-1,TGCAGCGCCTCACAGGGGATGAACACTGAAGCTTTCTTT,CSASQGMNTEAFF
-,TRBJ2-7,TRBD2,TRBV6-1,TGTGCCAGCAGTGAAAGTACCGGCGGGGGCTACGAGCAGTACTTC,CASSESTGGGYEQYF
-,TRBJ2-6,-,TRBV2,TGTGCCAGCGAGGCGAGCTCTGGGGCCAACGTCCTGACTTTC,CASEASSGANVLTF
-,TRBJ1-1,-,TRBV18,TGTGCCAGCTCACCACCGTCAAGTCTCCGAGGGACTGAAGCTTTCTTT,CASSPPSSLRGTEAFF
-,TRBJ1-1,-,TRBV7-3,TGTGCCAGCAGCTTAGTTGGGCGAAACACTGAAGCTTTCTTT,CASSLVGRNTEAFF
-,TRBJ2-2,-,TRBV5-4,TGTGCCAGCGTACATTTCGAGCGGAGGAACACCGGGGAGCTGTTTTTT,CASVHFERRNTGELFF
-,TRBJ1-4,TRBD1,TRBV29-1,TGCAGCGCCTTGGACAGGGTTTGGGAAAAACTGTTTTTT,CSALDRVWEKLFF
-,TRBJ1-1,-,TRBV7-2,TGTGCCAGCAGCTCACAGCTTCCCACTGAAGCTTTCTTT,CASSSQLPTEAFF
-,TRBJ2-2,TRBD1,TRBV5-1,TGCGCCAGCAGCTTAGGACAGGGGAACACCGGGGAGCTGTTTTTT,CASSLGQGNTGELFF
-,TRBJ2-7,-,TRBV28,TGTGCCAGCAGTTCCTTCGCGGTTCGGTACGAGCAGTACTTC,CASSSFAVRYEQYF
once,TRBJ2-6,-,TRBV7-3,TGTGCCAGCAGCCCTACCCCGCCCCGGGCCAACGTCCTGACTTTC,CASSPTPPRANVLTF
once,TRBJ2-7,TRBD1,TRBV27,TGTGCCAGCAGTTTCGACAGGGGAAACGAGCAGTACTTC,CASSFDRGNEQYF
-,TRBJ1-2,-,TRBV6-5,TGTGCCAGCAGTCCCTCGGGAGCAGGGTTCGATGGCTACACCTTC,CASSPSGAGFDGYTF
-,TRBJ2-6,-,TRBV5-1,TGCGCCAGCAGCTTGCCCCAGGCAGCCTCATCTTCTGGGGCCAACGTCCTGACTTTC,CASSLPQAASSSGANVLTF
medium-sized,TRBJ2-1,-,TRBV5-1,TGCGCCAGCAGCTTGCCGCAAATGACAGGCTTGCGGAGCTCCTACAATGAGCAGTTCTTC,CASSLPQMTGLRSSYNEQFF
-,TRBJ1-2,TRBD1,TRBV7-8,TGTGCCAGCAGCCCCCTGACAGGGACGGTTGGGGGCTACACCTTC,CASSPLTGTVGGYTF
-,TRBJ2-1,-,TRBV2,TGTGCCAGCAACCCAGGGACAGAGCAGTTCTTC,CASNPGTEQFF
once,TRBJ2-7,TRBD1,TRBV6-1,TGTGCCAGCACCAAAGGGACAGGGCCCTACGAGCAGTACTTC,CASTKGTGPYEQYF
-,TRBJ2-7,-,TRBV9,TGTGCCAGCAGCGTAGGAGGACAGAAGTACGAGCAGTACTTC,CASSVGGQKYEQYF
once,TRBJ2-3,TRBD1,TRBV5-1,TGCGCCAGCAGCTCCACCGGGACAGGGGGCCCCGATACGCAGTATTTT,CASSSTGTGGPDTQYF
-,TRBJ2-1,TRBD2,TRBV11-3,TGTGCCAGCGGGGAGGGTTCCTACAATGAGCAGTTCTTC,CASGEGSYNEQFF
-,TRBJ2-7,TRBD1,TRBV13,TGTGCCAGCAGCTTTCAGGGGGCCTACGAGCAGTACTTC,CASSFQGAYEQYF
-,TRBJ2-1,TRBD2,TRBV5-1,TGCGCCAGCAATCGAGGTGGACTAGCGGGAGGGGATGAGCAGTTCTTC,CASNRGGLAGGDEQFF
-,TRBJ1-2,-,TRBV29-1,TGCAGCGTTGATGAGTTGGGGGGGGGCCCTAACTATGGCTACACCTTC,CSVDELGGGPNYGYTF
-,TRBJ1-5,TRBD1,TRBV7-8,TGTGCCAGCAGCTTAGGTTGGACAGGATCAAATCAGCCCCAGCATTTT,CASSLGWTGSNQPQHF
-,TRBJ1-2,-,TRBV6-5,TGTGCCAGCAGTTACGGGCGAAACTATGGCTACACCTTC,CASSYGRNYGYTF
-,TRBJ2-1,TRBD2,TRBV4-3,TGCGCCAGCAGCCAAGATTCAGGGACTAGGGGTGAGCAGTTCTTC,CASSQDSGTRGEQFF
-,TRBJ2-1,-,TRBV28,TGTGCCAGCAGTTTCTTAAGCGGTACGTATGATGAGCAGTTCTTC,CASSFLSGTYDEQFF
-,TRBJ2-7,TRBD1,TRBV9,TGTGCCAGCAGCCTACAGGGGGCGAGCTACGAGCAGTACTTC,CASSLQGASYEQYF
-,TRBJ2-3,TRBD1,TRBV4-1,TGCGCCAGCAGCCAAAACCACCGGGACAGGTACACAGATACGCAGTATTTT,CASSQNHRDRYTDTQYF
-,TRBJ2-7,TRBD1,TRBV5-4,TGTGCCAGCAGCTGGGGGACAGGGGGCTACGAGCAGTACTTC,CASSWGTGGYEQYF
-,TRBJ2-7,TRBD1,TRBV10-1,TGCGCCAGCAGTCCGGGACAGGACTACGAGCAGTACTTC,CASSPGQDYEQYF
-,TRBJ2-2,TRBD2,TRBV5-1,TGCGCCAGCAGGGGTCGGGGACTAGCGGGGTCCGCGAACACCGGGGAGCTGTTTTTT,CASRGRGLAGSANTGELFF
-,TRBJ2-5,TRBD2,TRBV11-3,TGTGCCAGCAGCCATCGGGGGGGGCTTGTGACCCAGTACTTC,CASSHRGGLVTQYF
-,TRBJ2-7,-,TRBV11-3,TGTGCCAGCAGCTCAGATAGGGGCTACGAGCAGTACTTC,CASSSDRGYEQYF
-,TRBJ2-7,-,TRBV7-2,TGTGCCAGCGCCCCGGGACAACCATCCTACGAGCAGTACTTC,CASAPGQPSYEQYF
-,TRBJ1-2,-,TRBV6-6,TGTGCCAGCAGCGACCGACGACAAAGCGGCTACACCTTC,CASSDRRQSGYTF
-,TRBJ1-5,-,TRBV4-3,TGCGCCAGCAGCCAAGATAGGGGCAGGGGCGGCAATCAGCCCCAGCATTTT,CASSQDRGRGGNQPQHF
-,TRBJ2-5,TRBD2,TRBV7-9,TGTGCCAGCAGCACCTCTAGCGGAGCGGGGGGGACCCAGTACTTC,CASSTSSGAGGTQYF
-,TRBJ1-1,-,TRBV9,TGTGCCAGCAGCAATGCTCAAGGTGCCCGGGGCACTGAAGCTTTCTTT,CASSNAQGARGTEAFF
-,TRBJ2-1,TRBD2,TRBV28,TGTGCCAGCAGTTTATTCGAGGGACTAGCGGGAGGGCCCGAGAATGAGCAGTTCTTC,CASSLFEGLAGGPENEQFF
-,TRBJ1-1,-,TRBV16,TGTGCCAGCAGCCTCCGGCGGGACGCCGAAGCTTTCTTT,CASSLRRDAEAFF
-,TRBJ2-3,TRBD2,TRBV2,TGTGCCAGCAGTGGGACTAGCAGAACAGATACGCAGTATTTT,CASSGTSRTDTQYF
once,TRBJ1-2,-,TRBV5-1,TGCGCCAGCAGCTCCGGTTCTTCCTATGGCTACACCTTC,CASSSGSSYGYTF
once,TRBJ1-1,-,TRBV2,TGTGCCAGCAGAATCATAGCCGGGGGAACTGAAGCTTTCTTT,CASRIIAGGTEAFF
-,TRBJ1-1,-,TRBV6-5,TGTGCCAGCAGTTACGGGGGCGGGACTGAAGCTTTCTTT,CASSYGGGTEAFF
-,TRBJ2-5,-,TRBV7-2,TGTGCCAGCAGCTTAGGGCCAGGCTGGGAGACCCAGTACTTC,CASSLGPGWETQYF
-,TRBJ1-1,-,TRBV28,TGTGCCAGCAGTTCCGGGACAATTTACACTGAAGCTTTCTTT,CASSSGTIYTEAFF
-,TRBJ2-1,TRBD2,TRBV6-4,TGTGCCAGCAGCCCCACTAGCGGGAGTGGAAATGAGCAGTTCTTC,CASSPTSGSGNEQFF
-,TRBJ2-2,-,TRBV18,TGTGCCAGCTCACCAGGGGTACCTGTCAGAGGACTAACCGGGGAGCTGTTTTTT,CASSPGVPVRGLTGELFF
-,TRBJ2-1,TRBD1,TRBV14,TGTGCCAGCAGCCTACACAGGGGAGCGGAAAGCTCCTACAATGAGCAGTTCTTC,CASSLHRGAESSYNEQFF
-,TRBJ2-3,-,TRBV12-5,TGTGCTAGTAGCAGGGTCCCCACAGATACGCAGTATTTT,CASSRVPTDTQYF
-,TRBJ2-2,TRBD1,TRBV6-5,TGTGCCAGCAGGACTACAGGGGGCAAAGGGGAGCTGTTTTTT,CASRTTGGKGELFF
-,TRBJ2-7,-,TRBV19,TGTGCCAGTAGTATATTTAGCGGATTATCCTACGAGCAGTACTTC,CASSIFSGLSYEQYF
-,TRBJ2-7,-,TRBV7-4,TGTGCCAGCAGTCGTGGGCAGAACGAGCAGTACTTC,CASSRGQNEQYF
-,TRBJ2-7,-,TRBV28,TGTGCCAGCAGTTTATACACCTACGAGCAGTACTTC,CASSLYTYEQYF
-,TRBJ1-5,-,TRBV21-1,TGTGCCAGCAGCAAAGTCGCGGCAGCCTTGAGATATCAGCCCCAGCATTTT,CASSKVAAALRYQPQHF